This paragraph reports one T cell receptor (beta chain). What it binds is not known. High-throughput TCR beta sequencing covered peripheral CD8+ and CD4+ T cells. Reverse transcription used about 0.5 to 1 ug RNA and random hexamers. By means of immunoSEQ multiplex PCR, TCR beta CDR3 spanning 54 Vbeta and 13 Jbeta underwent amplification. From the immunoSEQ multiplex PCR reads, TCRdb called clonotypes with MiXCR, one entry per CDR3 protein. The sample yields 67,000 or so distinct CDR3 sequences, 93% seen once. The record originates from a study of CD8 T cells in Susac syndrome. General study points: The CD4+ T cell repertoires from Susac syndrome exhibited no clonal expansion.

Specimen: CD4+ T cells from PBMCs. The receptor's source is a human donor with Susac syndrome.

This CDR3 reads CASSEVGLSGNTIYF. The DNA of the CDR3 is TGTGCCAGCAGTGAAGTTGGACTCTCTGGAAACACCATATATTTT. The chain couples TRBV6-1 to TRBJ1-3, with D unresolved. V lost 1 base and J lost 0, with 7 bases in between. The length of the CDR3 is 15 residues. Germline CDR1 is MNHNS and CDR2 is SASEGT.